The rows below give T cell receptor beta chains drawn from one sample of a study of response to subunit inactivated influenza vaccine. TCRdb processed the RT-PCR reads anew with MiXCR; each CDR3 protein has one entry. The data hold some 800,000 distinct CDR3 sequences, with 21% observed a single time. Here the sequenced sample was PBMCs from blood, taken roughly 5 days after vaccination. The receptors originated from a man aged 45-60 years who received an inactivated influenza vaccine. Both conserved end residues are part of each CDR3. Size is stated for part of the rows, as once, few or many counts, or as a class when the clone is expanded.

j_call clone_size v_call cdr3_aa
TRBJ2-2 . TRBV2 CASSEALQSTGELFF
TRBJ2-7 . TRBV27 CASRTAGRGSYEQYF
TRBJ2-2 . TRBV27 CASSLGGPALAGELFF
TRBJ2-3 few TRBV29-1 CSVESLAQDTQYF
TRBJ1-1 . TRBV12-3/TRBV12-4 CASSLVGIGYTEAFF
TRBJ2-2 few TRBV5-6 CASSNRDRNTGELFF
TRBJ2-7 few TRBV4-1 CASSQGQGPFYEQYF
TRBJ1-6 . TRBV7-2 CASSATPGRNNSPLHF
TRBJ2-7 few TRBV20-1 CSARGLFGTDEQYF
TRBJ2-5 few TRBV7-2 CASSAAQTQYF
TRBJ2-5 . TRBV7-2 CASSFGHIQETQYF
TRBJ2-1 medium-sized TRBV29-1 CSVVRGQPNEQFF
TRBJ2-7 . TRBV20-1 CSASRGFGNEQYF
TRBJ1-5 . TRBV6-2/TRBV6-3 CASSYSGGNNQPQHF
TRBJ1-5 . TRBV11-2 CASSLDKGGPPQHF
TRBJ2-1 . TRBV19 CASSIRVMNEQFF
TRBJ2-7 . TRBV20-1 CSASGAGWTYEQYF
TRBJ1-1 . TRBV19 CASSSGTGVNTEAFF
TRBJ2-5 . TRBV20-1 CSATVPGETQYF
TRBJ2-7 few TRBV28 CASSLQSPYEQYF
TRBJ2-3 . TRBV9 CASSLGGESADTQYF
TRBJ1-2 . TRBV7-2 CASSLIGRDSGYTF
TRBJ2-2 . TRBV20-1 CSAREASGYTGELFF
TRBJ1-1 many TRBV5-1 CASSLAGQATEAFF
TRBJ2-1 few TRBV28 CASSLSGQNEQFF
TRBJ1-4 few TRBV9 CASSEGAGLEKLFF
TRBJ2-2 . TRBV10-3 CAIRGLAGVGGELFF
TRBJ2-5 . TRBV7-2 CASSLQAVYQETQYF
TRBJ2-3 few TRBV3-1 CASSQDLLAGVTDTQYF
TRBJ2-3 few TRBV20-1 CSARDRRLSTDTQYF
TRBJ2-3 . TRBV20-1 CSARDDGAGVGYF
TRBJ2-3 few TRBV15 CATSREASFSDTQYF
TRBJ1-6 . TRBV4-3 CASSQSLSGTGVGNSPLHF
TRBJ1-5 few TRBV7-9 CASSLGASNSNQPQHF
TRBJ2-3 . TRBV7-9 CASSLAFPRNTDTQYF
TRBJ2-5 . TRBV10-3 CAIGQNLQETQYF
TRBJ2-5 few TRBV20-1 CSGTGGYETQYF
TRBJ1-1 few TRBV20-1 CSARDTWVKGNTEAFF
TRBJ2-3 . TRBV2 CASSVRAPDTQYF
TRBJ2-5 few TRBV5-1 CASSFWGEETQYF